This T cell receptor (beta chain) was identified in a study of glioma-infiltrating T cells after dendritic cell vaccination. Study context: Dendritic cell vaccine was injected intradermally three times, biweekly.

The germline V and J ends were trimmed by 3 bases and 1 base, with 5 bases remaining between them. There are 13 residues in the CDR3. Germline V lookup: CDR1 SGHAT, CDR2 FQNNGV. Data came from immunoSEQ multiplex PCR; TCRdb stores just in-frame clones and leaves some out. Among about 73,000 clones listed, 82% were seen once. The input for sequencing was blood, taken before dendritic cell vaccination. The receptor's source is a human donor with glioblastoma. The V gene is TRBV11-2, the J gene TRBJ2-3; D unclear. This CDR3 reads CASSFTGTDTQYF. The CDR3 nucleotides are TGTGCCAGCAGCTTCACGGGCACAGATACGCAGTATTTT.